This TCR beta chain came from a study of breast tumors, draining lymph nodes, adjacent tissues. Study observations and caveats: Compared with lymph nodes, tumors were less diverse; compared with nontumor tissue, more. Most tumor T cells seemingly derive from lymph node, then expand in tumor. Tumor and nontumor repertoires were significantly more similar in luminal-like than in basal-like breast cancer. The lymph node origin of tumor T cells was framed as consistent with a hypothesis, not demonstrated.

The lymph nodes were axillary draining lymph nodes from breast cancer patients. Details on this clonotype: Its specificity is unknown. Just one base apart from a much larger clone, this may be a read error.

From germline, CDR1 is SGHDT and CDR2 YYEEEE. V lost 3 bases and J 0 bases, leaving 10 bases between the germline ends. The CDR3 has 14 amino acids. Using its own MiXCR run on the multiplex PCR reads, TCRdb lists one record per CDR3 protein. The sample includes around 150,000 distinct CDR3 sequences, under 25% seen only once; the top ten take approximately 2.7%. The origin of this receptor is a female donor with breast cancer. Some clones in this sample may be carry-over from other donors' samples. This sequence joins TRBV5-6 and TRBJ2-7; D unclear. The sequenced sample consisted of axillary lymph node tissue. This CDR3 is CASSCSPRSYEQYF. The DNA of the CDR3 is TGTGCCAGCAGCTGTTCCCCCCGCTCCTACGAGCAGTACTTC.